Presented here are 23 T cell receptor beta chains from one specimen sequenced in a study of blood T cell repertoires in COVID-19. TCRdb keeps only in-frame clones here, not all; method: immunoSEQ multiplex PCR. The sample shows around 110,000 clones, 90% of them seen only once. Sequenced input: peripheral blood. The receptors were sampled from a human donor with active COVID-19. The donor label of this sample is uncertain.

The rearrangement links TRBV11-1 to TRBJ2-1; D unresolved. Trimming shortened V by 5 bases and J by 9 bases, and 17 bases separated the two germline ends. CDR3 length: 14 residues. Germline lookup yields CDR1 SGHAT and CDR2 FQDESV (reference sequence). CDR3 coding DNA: TGTGCCAGCAGCGAAGTCGAGTATAGTCCTGAGCAGTTCTTC. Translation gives CASSEVEYSPEQFF.

The CDR3 region is CASSTLAGGPSTDTQYF. The CDR3 DNA reads as TGTGCCAGCAGCACCCTGGCGGGGGGGCCCTCGACAGATACGCAGTATTTT. V is TRBV5-8 and J is TRBJ2-3, with 9 positions matching TRBD2. This CDR3 contains 17 residues. The germline gives CDR1 SGHTS, CDR2 YDEGEE. The V and J ends lost 4 bases and 3 bases, in that order; junction bases with no gene match: 12. The full variable domain, rest sourced from reference TRBV5-8 and TRBJ2-3, is EAGVTQSPTHLIKTRGQQATLRCSPISGHTSVYWYQQALGLGLQFLLWYDEGEERNRGNFPPRFSGRQFPNYSSELNVNALELEDSALYLCASSTLAGGPSTDTQYFGPGTRLTVL.

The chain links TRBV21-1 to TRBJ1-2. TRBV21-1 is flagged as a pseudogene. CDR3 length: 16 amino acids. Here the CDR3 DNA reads TGTGCCAGCAGCAAAACCAGCGGGGGGGTTTACTATGGCTACACCTTC. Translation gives CASSKTSGGVYYGYTF.

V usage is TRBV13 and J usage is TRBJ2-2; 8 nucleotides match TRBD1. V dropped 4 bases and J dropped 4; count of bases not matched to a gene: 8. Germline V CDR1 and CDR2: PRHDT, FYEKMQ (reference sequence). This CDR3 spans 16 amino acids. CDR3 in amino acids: CASSSEDRVRTGELFF. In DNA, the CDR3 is TGTGCCAGCAGCTCAGAGGACAGGGTTCGCACCGGGGAGCTGTTTTTT.

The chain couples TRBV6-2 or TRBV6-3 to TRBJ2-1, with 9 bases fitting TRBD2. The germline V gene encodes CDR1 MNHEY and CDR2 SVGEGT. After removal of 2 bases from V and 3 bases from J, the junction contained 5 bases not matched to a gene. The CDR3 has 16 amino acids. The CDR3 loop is CASSYPPSGVYNEQFF. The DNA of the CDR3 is TGTGCCAGCAGTTACCCCCCTAGCGGGGTCTACAATGAGCAGTTCTTC.

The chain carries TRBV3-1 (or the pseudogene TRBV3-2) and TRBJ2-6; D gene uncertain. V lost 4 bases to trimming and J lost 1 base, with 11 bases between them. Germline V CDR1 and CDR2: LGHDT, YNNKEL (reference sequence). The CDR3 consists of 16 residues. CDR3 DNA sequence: TGTGCCAGCAGCCGGCAGGATTTGTCTGGGGCCAACGTCCTGACTTTC. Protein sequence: CASSRQDLSGANVLTF.

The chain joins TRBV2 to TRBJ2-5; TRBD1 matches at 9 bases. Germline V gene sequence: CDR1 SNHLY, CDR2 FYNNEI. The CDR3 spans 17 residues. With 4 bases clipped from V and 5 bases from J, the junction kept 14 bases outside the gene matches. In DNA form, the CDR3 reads TGTGCCAGCAGTGCAATTCGGGACAGGGTGGTAGGGGAGACCCAGTACTTC. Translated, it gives CASSAIRDRVVGETQYF.

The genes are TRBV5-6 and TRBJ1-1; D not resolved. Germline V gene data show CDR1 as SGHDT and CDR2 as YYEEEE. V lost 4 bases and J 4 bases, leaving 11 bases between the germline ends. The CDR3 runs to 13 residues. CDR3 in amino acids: CASSINTITEAFF. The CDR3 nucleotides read TGTGCCAGCAGCATCAACACTATCACTGAAGCTTTCTTT.

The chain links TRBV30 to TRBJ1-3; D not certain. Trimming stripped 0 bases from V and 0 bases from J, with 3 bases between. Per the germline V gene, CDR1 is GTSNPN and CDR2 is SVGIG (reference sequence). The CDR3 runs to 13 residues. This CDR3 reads CAWSVLSGNTIYF. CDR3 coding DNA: TGTGCCTGGAGTGTTCTCTCTGGAAACACCATATATTTT.

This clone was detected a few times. The CDR3 DNA is TGTGCCAGCAGTGAAAGGACAGCCTATGGCTACACCTTC. This encodes CASSERTAYGYTF. The chain joins TRBV2 to TRBJ1-2; D possibly corresponds to TRBD1 (6 bases). Per the germline V gene, CDR1 is SNHLY and CDR2 is FYNNEI. CDR3 length: 13 residues. Between the trimmed V and J ends, which lost 2 bases and 4 bases, there was a span of 8 bases. Looking up the rest from reference TRBV2 and TRBJ1-2 gives the full variable domain: EPEVTQTPSHQVTQMGQEVILRCVPISNHLYFYWYRQILGQKVEFLVSFYNNEISEKSEIFDDQFSVERPDGSNFTLKIRSTKLEDSAMYFCASSERTAYGYTFGSGTRLTVV.

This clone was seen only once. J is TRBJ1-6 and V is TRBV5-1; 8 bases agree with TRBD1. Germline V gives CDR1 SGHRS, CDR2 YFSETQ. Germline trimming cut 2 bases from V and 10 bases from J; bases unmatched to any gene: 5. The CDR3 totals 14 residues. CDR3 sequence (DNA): TGCGCCAGCAGCTTAGGACAGGGTGGATCACCCCTCCACTTT. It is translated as CASSLGQGGSPLHF.

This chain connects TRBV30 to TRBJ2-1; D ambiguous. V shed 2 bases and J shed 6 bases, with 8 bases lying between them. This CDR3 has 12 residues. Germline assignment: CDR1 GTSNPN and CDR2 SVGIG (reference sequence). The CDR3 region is CAWSFWSNEQFF. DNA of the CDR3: TGTGCCTGGAGTTTTTGGAGCAATGAGCAGTTCTTC.

CDR3 residues: CASSLGVRVGGYTF. The CDR3 region has the DNA TGTGCCAGCAGCTTGGGCGTCAGGGTGGGTGGCTACACCTTC. The chain links TRBV5-4 to TRBJ1-2; D is possibly TRBD1 (5 bases). Deletions cut 0 bases from V and 7 bases from J, with 13 bases between. This CDR3 region has 14 residues. CDR1 and CDR2 from the germline V gene are SGHNT and YYREEE (reference sequence).

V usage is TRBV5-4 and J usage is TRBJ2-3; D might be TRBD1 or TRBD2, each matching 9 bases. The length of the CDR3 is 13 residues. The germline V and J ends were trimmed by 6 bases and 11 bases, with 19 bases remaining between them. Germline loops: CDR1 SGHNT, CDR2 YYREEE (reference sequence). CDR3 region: CASNLAGDREQYF. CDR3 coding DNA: TGTGCCAGCAACTTAGCGGGGGACAGGGAGCAGTATTTT.

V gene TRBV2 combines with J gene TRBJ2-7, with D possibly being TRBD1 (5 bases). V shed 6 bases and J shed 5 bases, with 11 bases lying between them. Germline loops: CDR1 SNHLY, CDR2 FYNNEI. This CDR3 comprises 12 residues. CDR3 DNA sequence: TGTGCCAGCAGCCTGGCGGACAACGAGCAGTACTTC. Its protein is CASSLADNEQYF.

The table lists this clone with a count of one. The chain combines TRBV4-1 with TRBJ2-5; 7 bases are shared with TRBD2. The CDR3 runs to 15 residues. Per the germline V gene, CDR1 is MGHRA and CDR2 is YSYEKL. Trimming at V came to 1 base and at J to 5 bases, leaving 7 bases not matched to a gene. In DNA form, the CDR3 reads TGCGCCAGCAGCCAAGTTGGGCAGGGAGGGGAGACCCAGTACTTC. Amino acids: CASSQVGQGGETQYF.

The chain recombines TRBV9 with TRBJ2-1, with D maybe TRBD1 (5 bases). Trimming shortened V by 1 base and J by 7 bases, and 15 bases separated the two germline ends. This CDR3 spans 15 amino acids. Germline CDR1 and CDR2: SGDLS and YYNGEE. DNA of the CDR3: TGTGCCAGCAGCGTAAGGGGTGCTAACGTGAATGAGCAGTTCTTC. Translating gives CASSVRGANVNEQFF.

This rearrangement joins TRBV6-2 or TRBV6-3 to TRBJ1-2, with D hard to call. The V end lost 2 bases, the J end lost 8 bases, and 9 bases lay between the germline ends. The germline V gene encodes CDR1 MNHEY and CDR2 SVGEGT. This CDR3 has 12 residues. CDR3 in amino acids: CASSYPFMGYTF. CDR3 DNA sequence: TGTGCCAGCAGTTACCCCTTTATGGGCTACACCTTC.

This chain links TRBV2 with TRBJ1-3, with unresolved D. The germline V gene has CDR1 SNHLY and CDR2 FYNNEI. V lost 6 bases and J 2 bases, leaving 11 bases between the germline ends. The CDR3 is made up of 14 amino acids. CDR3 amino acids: CASSYAMAGNTIYF. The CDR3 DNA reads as TGTGCCAGCAGCTATGCGATGGCTGGAAACACCATATATTTT.

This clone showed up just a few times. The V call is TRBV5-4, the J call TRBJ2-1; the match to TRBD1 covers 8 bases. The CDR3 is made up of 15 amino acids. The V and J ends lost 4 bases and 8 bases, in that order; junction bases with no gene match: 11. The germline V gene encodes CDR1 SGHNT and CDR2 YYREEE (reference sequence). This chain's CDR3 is CASSLDRGIGDEQFF. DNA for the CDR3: TGTGCCAGCAGCCTTGACAGGGGAATTGGCGATGAGCAGTTCTTC.

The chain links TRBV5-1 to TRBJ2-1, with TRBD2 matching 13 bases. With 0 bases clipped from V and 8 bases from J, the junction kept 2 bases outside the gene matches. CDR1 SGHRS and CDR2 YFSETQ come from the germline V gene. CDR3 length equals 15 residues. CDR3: CASSLELAGGHEQFF. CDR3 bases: TGCGCCAGCAGCTTGGAACTAGCGGGGGGGCATGAGCAGTTCTTC.

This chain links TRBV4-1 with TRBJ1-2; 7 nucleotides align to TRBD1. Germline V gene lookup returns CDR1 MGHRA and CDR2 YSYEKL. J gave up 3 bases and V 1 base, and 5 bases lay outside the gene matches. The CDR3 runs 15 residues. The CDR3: CASSQGQGVDYGYTF. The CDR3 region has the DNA TGCGCCAGCAGCCAAGGCCAGGGGGTAGACTATGGCTACACCTTC.

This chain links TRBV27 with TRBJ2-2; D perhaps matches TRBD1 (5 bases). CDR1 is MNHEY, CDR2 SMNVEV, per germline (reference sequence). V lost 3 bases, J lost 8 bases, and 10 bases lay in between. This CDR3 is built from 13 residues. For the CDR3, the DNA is TGTGCCAGCAGTTTCTTCCAGGGTGGGGAGCTGTTTTTT. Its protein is CASSFFQGGELFF.